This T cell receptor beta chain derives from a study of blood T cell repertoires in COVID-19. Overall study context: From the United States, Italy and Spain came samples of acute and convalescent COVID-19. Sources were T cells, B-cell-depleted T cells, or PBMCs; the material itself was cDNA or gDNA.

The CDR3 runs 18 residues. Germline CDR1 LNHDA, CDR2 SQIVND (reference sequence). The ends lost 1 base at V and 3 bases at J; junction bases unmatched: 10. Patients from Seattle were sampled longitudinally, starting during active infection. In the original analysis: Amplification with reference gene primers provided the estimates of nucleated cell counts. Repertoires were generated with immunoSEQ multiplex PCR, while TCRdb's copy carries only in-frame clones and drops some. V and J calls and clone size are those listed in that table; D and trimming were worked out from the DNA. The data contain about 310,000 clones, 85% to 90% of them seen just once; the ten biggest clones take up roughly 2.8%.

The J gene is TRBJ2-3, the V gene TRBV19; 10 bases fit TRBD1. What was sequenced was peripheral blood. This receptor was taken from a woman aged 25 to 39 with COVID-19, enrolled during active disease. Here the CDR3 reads CASSIGPPTGGRTDTQYF. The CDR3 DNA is TGTGCCAGTAGTATAGGCCCACCGACAGGGGGCCGAACAGATACGCAGTATTTT. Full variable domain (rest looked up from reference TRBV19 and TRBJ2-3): DGGITQSPKYLFRKEGQNVTLSCEQNLNHDAMYWYRQDPGQGLRLIYYSQIVNDFQKGDIAEGYSVSREKKESFPLTVTSAQKNPTAFYLCASSIGPPTGGRTDTQYFGPGTRLTVL.